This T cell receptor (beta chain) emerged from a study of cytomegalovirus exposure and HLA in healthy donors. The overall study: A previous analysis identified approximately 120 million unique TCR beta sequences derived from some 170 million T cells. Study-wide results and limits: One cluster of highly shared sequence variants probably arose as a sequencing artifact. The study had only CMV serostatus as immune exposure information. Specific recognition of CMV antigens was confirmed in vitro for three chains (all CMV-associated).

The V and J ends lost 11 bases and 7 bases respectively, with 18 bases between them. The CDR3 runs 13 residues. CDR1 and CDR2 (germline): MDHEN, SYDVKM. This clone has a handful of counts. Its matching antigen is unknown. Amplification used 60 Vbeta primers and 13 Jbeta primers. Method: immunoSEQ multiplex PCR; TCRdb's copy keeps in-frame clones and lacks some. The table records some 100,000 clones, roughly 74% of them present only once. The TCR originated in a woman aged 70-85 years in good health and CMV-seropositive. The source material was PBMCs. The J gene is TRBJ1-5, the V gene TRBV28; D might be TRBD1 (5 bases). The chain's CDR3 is CAGGGSPAQPQHF. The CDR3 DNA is TGTGCCGGCGGGGGGAGCCCGGCGCAGCCCCAGCATTTT. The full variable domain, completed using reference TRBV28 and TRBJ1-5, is DVKVTQSSRYLVKRTGEKVFLECVQDMDHENMFWYRQDPGLGLRLIYFSYDVKMKEKGDIPEGYSVSREKKERFSLILESASTNQTSMYLCAGGGSPAQPQHFGDGTRLSIL.